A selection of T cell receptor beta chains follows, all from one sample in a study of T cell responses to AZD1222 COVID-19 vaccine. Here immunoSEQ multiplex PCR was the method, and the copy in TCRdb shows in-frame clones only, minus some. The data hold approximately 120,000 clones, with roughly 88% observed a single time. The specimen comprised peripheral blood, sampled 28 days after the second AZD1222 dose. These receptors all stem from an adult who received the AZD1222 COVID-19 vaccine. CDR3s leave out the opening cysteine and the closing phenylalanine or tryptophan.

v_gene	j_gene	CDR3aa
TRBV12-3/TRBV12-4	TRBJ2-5	ASSLQETQY
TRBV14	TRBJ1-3	ASSRTTGGHGNTIY
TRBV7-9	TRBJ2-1	ASSLDDRATF
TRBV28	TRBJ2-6	ASSLGGQGSSGANVLT
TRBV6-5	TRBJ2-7	ASSFPGQGGHEQY
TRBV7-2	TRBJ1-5	ASTAGYDQPQH
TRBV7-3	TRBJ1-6	ASSRLSSYNSPLH
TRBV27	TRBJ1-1	ASSPRQGRWGTEAF
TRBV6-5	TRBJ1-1	ASSYRGWAEAF
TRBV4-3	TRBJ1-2	ASSYGRGINYGYT
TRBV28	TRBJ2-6	ASMEGLSGANVLT
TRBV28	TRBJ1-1	ASSRGVERTEAF
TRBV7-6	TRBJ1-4	ASSLGETEPTNEKLF
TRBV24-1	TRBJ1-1	ATSDSALGNTEAF
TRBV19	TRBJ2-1	ASSIGATSSYNEQF
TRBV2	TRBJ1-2	ALTRQYGNYGYT
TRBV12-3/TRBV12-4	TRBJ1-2	ASSYNYGYT
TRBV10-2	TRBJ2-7	ASSTSGYEQY
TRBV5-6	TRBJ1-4	ASSLDRDQANEKLF
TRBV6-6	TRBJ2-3	AITQEGLTDTQY
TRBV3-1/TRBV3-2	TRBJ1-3	ASSPRGSDTIY
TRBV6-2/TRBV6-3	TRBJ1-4	ASSYFYRGRSEKLF
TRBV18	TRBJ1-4	ASSPLSNEKLF
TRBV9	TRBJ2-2	ASRRRTQEGELF
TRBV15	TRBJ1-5	ATSRGWKRSSNQPQH
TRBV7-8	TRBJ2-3	ASSLLADTQY
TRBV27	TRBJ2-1	ASSPPTNEQF
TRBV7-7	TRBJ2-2	ASSASDRGGGELF
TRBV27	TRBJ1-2	ASSWDPEGYGYT
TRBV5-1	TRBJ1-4	ASSRQGQGNEKLF
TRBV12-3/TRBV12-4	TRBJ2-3	ASTFKDTQY
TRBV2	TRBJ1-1	ASRREQGSTEAF
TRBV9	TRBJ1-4	ASGESPREPNEKLF
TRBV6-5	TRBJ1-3	ASRIGRSGNTIY
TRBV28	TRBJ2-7	ATMGQPYEQY
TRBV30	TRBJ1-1	ALTTQNTEAF
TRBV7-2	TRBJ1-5	ASSLSGRSVSNQPQH
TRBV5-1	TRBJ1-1	ASSLGQNRVNEAF
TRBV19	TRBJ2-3	ASSIGTSGGTDTQY
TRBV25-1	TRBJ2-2	ASTRTGWTGELF
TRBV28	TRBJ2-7	ASSSSGGYEQY
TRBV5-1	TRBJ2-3	ASSLGSGGGTDTQY
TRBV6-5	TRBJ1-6	ASRYGQSSYNSPLH
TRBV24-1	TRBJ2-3	ATRTGGTDTQY
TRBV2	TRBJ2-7	ASSSRPGLLEAQQY
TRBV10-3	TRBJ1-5	AISESTTQDQPQH
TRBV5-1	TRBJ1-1	ASSQGQGITEAF
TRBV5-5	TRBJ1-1	ASSQRGDRLFSNTEAF
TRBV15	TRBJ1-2	ATSINRGYGYT
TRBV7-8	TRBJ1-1	ASSFPGGLLNTEAF
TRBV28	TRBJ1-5	ASSLVGAFVDQPQH
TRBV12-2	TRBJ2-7	ASRLALLRLACYYEQY
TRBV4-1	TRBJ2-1	ASSQEGGGGPTHLTGNEQF